This paragraph reports one TCR beta chain. Its matching antigen is unknown. CD8+CD57+ cell expansion, shown by flow cytometry, had occurred in the patients selected for sequencing. Acquired aplastic anemia of severe grade affected all patients. This specimen comes from a study of CD8+CD57+ T cells in acquired aplastic anemia. At the level of the study: The average for DNA from sorted CD4+ and CD8+ cells was 2.5 to 4 ug. Notes on the study in general: Patients and controls shared 25 to 30 CD8+ CDR3 sequences.

For CDR3 and TCR beta VDJ profiling, genomic DNA was the template used. TCRdb re-called the reads through MiXCR, storing one row per CDR3 protein. The sample lists 220,000 or so distinct CDR3 sequences, about 60% occurring once. Trimming took off 3 bases at V and 5 bases at J, with 8 bases between the two ends. Germline lookup yields CDR1 ENHRY and CDR2 SYGVKD. The CDR3 spans 13 residues. Source material: sorted CD4+, CD8+, or CD8+CD57+ T cells (not recorded which) from PBMCs. V gene TRBV10-3 combines with J gene TRBJ2-1; the D is unclear. The sequence derives from a human donor with aplastic anemia. CDR3 in DNA: TGTGCCATCAGTGAATATCGGGACAATGAGCAGTTCTTC. This translates into CAISEYRDNEQFF.